This T cell receptor beta chain was observed in a study of regulatory T cells in long-lasting Graves disease. Investigators prepared the TCR beta libraries by applying iRepertoire HTBI primers and Arm-PCR of CDR3 regions. TCRdb itself ran the multiplex PCR reads through MiXCR, one entry per CDR3 protein. The table lists roughly 430,000 distinct CDR3 sequences, 21% of them singletons. The CDR3 loop spans 15 amino acids. V shed 1 base and J shed 0 bases, with 8 bases lying between them. Germline CDR1 reads SGHRS; CDR2 reads YFSETQ. Time point: persistent/refractory GD, antithyroid drugs over 5 years with positive TRAb. After RNA was extracted from PBMCs, the TCR library was made from it. The authors diagnosed Graves' disease using American Thyroid Association guidelines. Collection of peripheral blood (roughly 9 milliliters) was done using EDTA tubes. This clonotype was counted many times.

The starting material was peripheral blood mononuclear cells (PBMCs), obtained when the disease was refractory, from a patient treated with antithyroid drugs. The clonotype comes from a female donor with Graves disease. V usage is TRBV5-1 and J usage is TRBJ1-5; D perhaps matches TRBD1 (5 bases). In DNA form, the CDR3 reads TGCGCCAGCAGCTTGTGGGGGGATAGCAATCAGCCCCAGCATTTT. Translated: CASSLWGDSNQPQHF.